These 18 T cell receptor beta chains were all obtained from the same sample, sequenced in a study of identical twins. From the 5' RACE reads, TCRdb called clonotypes with MiXCR, one entry per CDR3 protein. The repertoire consists of 700,000 to 950,000 distinct CDR3 sequences, with around 12% occurring once and the leading ten covering about 1.6%. This same sample was also part of a study on yellow fever vaccine responses in identical twins.

Sequencing input: PBMCs. All receptors come from a young woman in good health.

This rearrangement joins TRBV10-3 to TRBJ2-1; 13 bases are a match to TRBD2. The J segment lost 5 bases and the V segment lost 6 bases, leaving 10 bases of the junction unmatched. The CDR3 is 17 residues long. Germline V gives CDR1 ENHRY, CDR2 SYGVKD. The CDR3 loop is CAIRRALAGGIDNEQFF. CDR3 bases: TGTGCCATCAGGAGGGCACTAGCGGGAGGGATAGACAATGAGCAGTTCTTC.

The gene calls are TRBV12-3 or TRBV12-4 and TRBJ2-3; TRBD1 agrees at 8 bases. Unmatched junction bases numbered 12, after V lost 5 bases and J lost 5 bases. The CDR3 consists of 16 residues. CDR3 nucleotides: TGTGCCAGCAGTCCGACAGGGGTCACCACAAGAGATACGCAGTATTTT. Its protein is CASSPTGVTTRDTQYF.

This chain joins TRBV28 and TRBJ1-1; 10 bases map to TRBD1. V shed 2 bases and J 12 bases; nucleotides not matched to a gene: 3. CDR3 size: 12 residues. Per germline, CDR1 MDHEN and CDR2 SYDVKM. CDR3 in amino acids: CASSLGDRGTFF. CDR3 DNA sequence: TGTGCCAGCAGTTTAGGGGACAGGGGCACTTTCTTT.

The chain uses TRBV6-1 and TRBJ2-5; D remains ambiguous. V was shortened by 3 bases and J by 1 base, with 9 bases between the two germline ends. The CDR3 is made up of 14 amino acids. The germline V gene encodes CDR1 MNHNS and CDR2 SASEGT. The DNA for the CDR3 is TGTGCCAGCAGTGAGTTGACGGTCCAAGAGACCCAGTACTTC. Translation gives CASSELTVQETQYF.

V gene TRBV12-3 or TRBV12-4 combines with J gene TRBJ2-2; 13 nucleotides agree with TRBD2. The V and J ends lost 4 bases and 4 bases, in that order; junction bases with no gene match: 6. This CDR3 has 17 amino acids. CDR3 residues: CASSSRTSGSGTGELFF. The DNA of the CDR3 is TGTGCCAGCAGTTCCAGGACTAGCGGGAGCGGCACCGGGGAGCTGTTTTTT.

The chain combines TRBV4-2 with TRBJ2-1, with 11 bases identical to TRBD2. CDR3 length: 16 residues. Germline CDR1 is LGHNA and CDR2 is YNFKEQ. V lost 4 bases and J lost 4; bases outside the gene matches: 6. As DNA, the CDR3 is TGTGCCAGCAGCCGCGATGGGACTAGCGGATACAATGAGCAGTTCTTC. This sequence encodes CASSRDGTSGYNEQFF.

This clonotype was detected many times. This rearrangement joins TRBV15 to TRBJ1-1; no clear D gene. The CDR3 spans 15 residues. Deletions cut 0 bases from V and 4 bases from J, with 12 bases between. CDR1 is LNHNV and CDR2 is YYDKDF in the germline V gene (reference sequence). Here the CDR3 reads CATSRDFGLGTEAFF. As DNA, the CDR3 is TGTGCCACCAGCAGAGATTTTGGGTTGGGCACTGAAGCTTTCTTT.

This clonotype was seen only a few times. The chain combines TRBV5-1 with TRBJ2-3, with D unresolved. From germline, CDR1 is SGHRS and CDR2 YFSETQ. The V end was cut by 2 bases, the J end by 2 bases, with 9 bases between. This CDR3 region has 14 residues. The CDR3 DNA is TGCGCCAGCAGCTTTGGAAAGACCACAGATACGCAGTATTTT. It encodes CASSFGKTTDTQYF.

This clonotype was seen more than once but under ten times. This chain joins TRBV7-9 and TRBJ2-3; the match to TRBD1 covers 7 bases. Unmatched junction bases numbered 6, after V lost 6 bases and J lost 3 bases. The CDR3 is 14 amino acids. The germline gives CDR1 SEHNR, CDR2 FQNEAQ (reference sequence). In DNA, the CDR3 is TGTGCCAGCAGACCCAGGGGGACAACAGATACGCAGTATTTT. It specifies CASRPRGTTDTQYF.

The chain uses TRBV7-2 and TRBJ2-1; TRBD2 aligns across 8 bases. The CDR3 runs to 14 residues. The ends lost 5 bases at V and 8 bases at J; junction bases unmatched: 8. CDR1 and CDR2 from the germline V gene are SGHTA and FQGNSA. Written as DNA, the CDR3 is TGTGCCAGCAGCGTGGGACTAGTCAGCGATGAGCAGTTCTTC. It is translated as CASSVGLVSDEQFF.

This rearrangement joins TRBV13 to TRBJ2-7, with 7 bases that match TRBD1. The CDR3 length is 17 residues. The ends lost 3 bases at V and 3 bases at J; junction bases unmatched: 14. Germline-derived CDR1 and CDR2 are PRHDT and FYEKMQ (reference sequence). CDR3 DNA sequence: TGTGCCAGCAGCTTCAGGGGGACGCAACCAGGTCACTACGAGCAGTACTTC. Its protein is CASSFRGTQPGHYEQYF.

This chain joins TRBV4-1 and TRBJ2-7; 10 bases line up with TRBD2. This CDR3 comprises 15 residues. The V gene's germline CDR1 is MGHRA and CDR2 YSYEKL. V gave up 1 base and J gave up 3 bases; unmatched junction bases: 3. In nucleotides, the CDR3 is TGCGCCAGCAGCCAAGGAGCTAGCGGGAGCTACGAGCAGTACTTC. Translation: CASSQGASGSYEQYF.

The table lists this clonotype with many counts. V is TRBV7-8 and J is TRBJ2-1; 16 bases are shared with TRBD2. The V segment lost 2 bases and the J segment 7 bases; nucleotides outside the gene matches: 8. CDR1 is SGHVS and CDR2 is FQNEAQ in the germline V gene. This CDR3 has 18 amino acids. Here the CDR3 reads CASSLSGTSGGAGNEQFF. The CDR3, as DNA: TGTGCCAGCAGCTTATCGGGGACTAGCGGGGGGGCTGGTAATGAGCAGTTCTTC.

The chain has TRBV20-1 and TRBJ2-7, with D possibly being TRBD1 (5 bases). Germline CDR1 is DFQATT and CDR2 is SNEGSKA (reference sequence). Trimming cost V 0 bases and J 5 bases, with 11 bases left between them. CDR3 size: 13 residues. CDR3 amino acids: CSARDPLGHEQYF. DNA for the CDR3: TGCAGTGCTAGAGACCCGCTGGGGCACGAGCAGTACTTC.

V usage is TRBV7-3 and J usage is TRBJ2-6, with 8 bases fitting TRBD1. The V segment lost 2 bases and the J segment 2 bases; nucleotides outside the gene matches: 11. Germline assignment: CDR1 SGHTA and CDR2 FQGTGA. CDR3 length: 19 residues. This CDR3 is CASSLLPGTGIAGANVLTF. The CDR3 coding sequence is TGTGCCAGCAGCTTACTCCCCGGGACAGGAATCGCTGGGGCCAACGTCCTGACTTTC.

The rearrangement links TRBV11-2 to TRBJ2-5; 8 nucleotides line up with TRBD2. This CDR3 spans 14 amino acids. With 8 bases clipped from V and 5 bases from J, the junction kept 10 bases outside the gene matches. Germline CDR1 is SGHAT and CDR2 is FQNNGV. CDR3 protein: CASSAAGVRETQYF. The CDR3 DNA reads as TGTGCCAGCTCCGCAGCGGGAGTAAGGGAGACCCAGTACTTC.

This clonotype has more than one count but fewer than ten. The V gene is TRBV12-3 or TRBV12-4, the J gene TRBJ2-7; TRBD2 aligns across 9 bases. This CDR3 region has 14 residues. The V gene end was trimmed by 6 bases and the J gene end by 0 bases; junction bases not matched to a gene: 3. CDR3 loop: CASREGLASYEQYF. As DNA, the CDR3 is TGTGCCAGCAGAGAGGGACTAGCCTCCTACGAGCAGTACTTC.

This clonotype has at least ten counts. The chain combines TRBV7-8 with TRBJ2-1, with D possibly being TRBD1 (5 bases). CDR3 length: 12 amino acids. Germline lookup yields CDR1 SGHVS and CDR2 FQNEAQ. V was clipped by 5 bases and J by 6 bases, with 8 bases between them. CDR3 sequence: CASSRRGNEQFF. The CDR3 DNA follows: TGTGCCAGCAGCCGAAGGGGCAATGAGCAGTTCTTC.